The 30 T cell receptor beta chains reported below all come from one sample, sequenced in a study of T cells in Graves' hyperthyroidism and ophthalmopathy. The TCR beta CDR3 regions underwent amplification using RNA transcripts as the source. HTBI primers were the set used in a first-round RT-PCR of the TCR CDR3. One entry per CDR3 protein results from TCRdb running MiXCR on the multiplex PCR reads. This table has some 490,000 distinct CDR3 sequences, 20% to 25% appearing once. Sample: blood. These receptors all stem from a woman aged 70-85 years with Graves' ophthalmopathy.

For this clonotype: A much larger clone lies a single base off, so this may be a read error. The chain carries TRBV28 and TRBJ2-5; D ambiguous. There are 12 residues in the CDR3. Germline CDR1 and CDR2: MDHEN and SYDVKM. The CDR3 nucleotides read TGTGCCAGCATCGGGTTACAAGAGACCCAGTGCTTC. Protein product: CASIGLQETQCF.

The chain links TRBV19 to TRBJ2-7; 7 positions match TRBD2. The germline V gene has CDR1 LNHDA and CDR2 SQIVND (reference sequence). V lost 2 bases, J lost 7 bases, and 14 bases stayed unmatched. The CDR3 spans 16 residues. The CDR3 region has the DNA TGTGCCAGTAGTATACCTGCGGGGGAGAGCGGGACTGAGCAGTACTTC. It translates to CASSIPAGESGTEQYF. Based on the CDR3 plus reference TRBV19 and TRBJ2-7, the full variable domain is DGGITQSPKYLFRKEGQNVTLSCEQNLNHDAMYWYRQDPGQGLRLIYYSQIVNDFQKGDIAEGYSVSREKKESFPLTVTSAQKNPTAFYLCASSIPAGESGTEQYFGPGTRLTVT.

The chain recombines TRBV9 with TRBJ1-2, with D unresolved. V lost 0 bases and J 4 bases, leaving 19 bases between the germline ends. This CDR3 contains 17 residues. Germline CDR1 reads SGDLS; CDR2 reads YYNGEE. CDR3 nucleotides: TGTGCCAGCAGCGTAGTGCCGGACCGCGAACCACTCTATGGCTACACCTTC. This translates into CASSVVPDREPLYGYTF.

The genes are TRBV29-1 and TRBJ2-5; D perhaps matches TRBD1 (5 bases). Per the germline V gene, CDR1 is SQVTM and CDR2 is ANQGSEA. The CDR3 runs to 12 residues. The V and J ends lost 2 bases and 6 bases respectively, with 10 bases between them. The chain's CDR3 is CSVEPQGQTQYF. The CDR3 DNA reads TGCAGCGTTGAACCCCAGGGTCAGACCCAGTACTTC. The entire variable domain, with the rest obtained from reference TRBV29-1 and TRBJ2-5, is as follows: SAVISQKPSRDICQRGTSLTIQCQVDSQVTMMFWYRQQPGQSLTLIATANQGSEATYESGFVIDKFPISRPNLTFSTLTVSNMSPEDSSIYLCSVEPQGQTQYFGPGTRLLVL.

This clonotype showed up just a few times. Here the CDR3 DNA reads TGCGCCAGCAGTCAAGGCGGGGGGCGCAATGAGCAGTTCTTC. As protein: CASSQGGGRNEQFF. The chain has TRBV10-2 and TRBJ2-1, with 8 bases lining up with TRBD2. With V trimmed by 5 bases and J by 6 bases, 6 bases remained unmatched. CDR3 size: 14 residues. Germline values: CDR1 WSHSY, CDR2 SAAADI.

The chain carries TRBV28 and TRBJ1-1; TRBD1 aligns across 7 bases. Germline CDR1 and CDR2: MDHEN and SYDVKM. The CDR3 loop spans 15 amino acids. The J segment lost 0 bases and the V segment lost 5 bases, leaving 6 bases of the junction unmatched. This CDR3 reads CASSNYRGMNTEAFF. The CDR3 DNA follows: TGTGCCAGCAGTAACTACAGGGGCATGAACACTGAAGCTTTCTTT.

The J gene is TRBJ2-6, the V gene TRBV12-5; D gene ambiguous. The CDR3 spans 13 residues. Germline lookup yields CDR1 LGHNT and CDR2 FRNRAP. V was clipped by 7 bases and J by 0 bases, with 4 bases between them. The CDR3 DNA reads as TGTGCTAGTGCCCTCTCTGGGGCCAACGTCCTGACTTTC. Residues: CASALSGANVLTF.

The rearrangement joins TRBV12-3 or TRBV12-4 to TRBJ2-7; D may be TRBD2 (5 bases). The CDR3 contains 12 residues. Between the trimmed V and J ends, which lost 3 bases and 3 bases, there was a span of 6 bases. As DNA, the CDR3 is TGTGCCAGCAGTTTTGACTACTACGAGCAGTACTTC. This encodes CASSFDYYEQYF.

The CDR3 is CASSSWGANYGYTF. As DNA, the CDR3 is TGTGCCAGCAGCTCGTGGGGAGCTAACTATGGCTACACCTTC. This chain links TRBV5-6 with TRBJ1-2; D is uncertain. The CDR3 sequence is 14 residues long. Trimming left V 3 bases short and J 0 bases short, with 9 bases between. From germline, CDR1 is SGHDT and CDR2 YYEEEE.

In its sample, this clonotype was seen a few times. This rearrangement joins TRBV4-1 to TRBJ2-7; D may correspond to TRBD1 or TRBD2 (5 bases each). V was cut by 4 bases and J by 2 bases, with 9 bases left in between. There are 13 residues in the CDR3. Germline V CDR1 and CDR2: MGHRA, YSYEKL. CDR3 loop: CASSLRDAYEQYF. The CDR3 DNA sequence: TGCGCCAGCAGCCTCCGGGACGCCTACGAGCAGTACTTC.

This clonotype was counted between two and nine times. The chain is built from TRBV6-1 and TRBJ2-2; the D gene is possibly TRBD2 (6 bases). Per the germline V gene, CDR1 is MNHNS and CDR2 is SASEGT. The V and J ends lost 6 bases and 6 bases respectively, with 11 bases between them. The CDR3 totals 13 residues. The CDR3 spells CASSSGGAGELFF. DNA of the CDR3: TGTGCCAGCAGCTCCGGCGGGGCCGGGGAGCTGTTTTTT.

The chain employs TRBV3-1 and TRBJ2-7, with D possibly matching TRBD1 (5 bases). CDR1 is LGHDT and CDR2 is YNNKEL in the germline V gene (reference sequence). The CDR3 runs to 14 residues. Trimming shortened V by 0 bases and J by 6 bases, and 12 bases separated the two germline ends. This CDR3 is CASSQDGQGGEQYF. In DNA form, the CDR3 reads TGTGCCAGCAGCCAAGATGGTCAGGGCGGCGAGCAGTACTTC.

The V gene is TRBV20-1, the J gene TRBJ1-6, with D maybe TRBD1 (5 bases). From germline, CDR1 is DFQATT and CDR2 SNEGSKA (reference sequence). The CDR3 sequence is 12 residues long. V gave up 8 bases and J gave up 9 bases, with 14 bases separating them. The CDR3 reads CSPQNGGSPLHF. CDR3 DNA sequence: TGCAGTCCTCAAAACGGGGGTTCACCCCTCCACTTT.

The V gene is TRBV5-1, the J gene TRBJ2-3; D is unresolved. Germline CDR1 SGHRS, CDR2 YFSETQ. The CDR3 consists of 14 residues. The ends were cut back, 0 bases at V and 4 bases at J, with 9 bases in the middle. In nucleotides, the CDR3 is TGCGCCAGCAGCTTGGTGGCTCAAGCAGATACGCAGTATTTT. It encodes CASSLVAQADTQYF.

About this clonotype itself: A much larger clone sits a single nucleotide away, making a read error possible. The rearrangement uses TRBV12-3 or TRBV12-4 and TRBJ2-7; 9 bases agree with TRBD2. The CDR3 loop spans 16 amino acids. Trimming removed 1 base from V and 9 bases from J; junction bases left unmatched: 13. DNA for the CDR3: TGTGCCAGCAGTTTAGAGTTCTTAGCGGGAGAGGACGGGCAGTACTTC. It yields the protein CASSLEFLAGEDGQYF.

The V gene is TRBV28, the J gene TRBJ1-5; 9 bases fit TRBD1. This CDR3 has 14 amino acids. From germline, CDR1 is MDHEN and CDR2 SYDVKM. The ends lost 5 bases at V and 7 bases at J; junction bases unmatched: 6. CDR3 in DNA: TGTGCCAGCAGTCTAACGACAGGGGGGCAGCCCCAGCATTTT. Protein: CASSLTTGGQPQHF.

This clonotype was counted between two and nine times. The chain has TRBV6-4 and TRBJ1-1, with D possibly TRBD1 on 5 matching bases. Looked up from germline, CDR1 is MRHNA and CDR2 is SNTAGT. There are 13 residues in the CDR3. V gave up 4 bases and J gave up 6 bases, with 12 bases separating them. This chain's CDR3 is CASSAGPKAEAFF. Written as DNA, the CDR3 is TGTGCCAGCAGTGCAGGGCCGAAGGCTGAAGCTTTCTTT.

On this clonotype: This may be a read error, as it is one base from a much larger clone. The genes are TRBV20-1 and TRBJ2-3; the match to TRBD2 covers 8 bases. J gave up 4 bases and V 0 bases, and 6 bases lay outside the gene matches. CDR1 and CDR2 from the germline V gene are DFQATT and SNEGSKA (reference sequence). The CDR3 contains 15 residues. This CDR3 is CSARDPAGAPDTQYF. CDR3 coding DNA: TGCAGTGCTAGAGATCCAGCGGGAGCACCAGATACGCAGTATTTT.

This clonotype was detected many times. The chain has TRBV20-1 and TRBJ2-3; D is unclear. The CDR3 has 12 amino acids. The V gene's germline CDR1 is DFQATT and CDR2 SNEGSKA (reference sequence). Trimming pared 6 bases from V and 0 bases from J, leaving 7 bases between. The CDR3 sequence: CSASYSTDTQYF. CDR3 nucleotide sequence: TGCAGTGCGAGCTACAGCACAGATACGCAGTATTTT.

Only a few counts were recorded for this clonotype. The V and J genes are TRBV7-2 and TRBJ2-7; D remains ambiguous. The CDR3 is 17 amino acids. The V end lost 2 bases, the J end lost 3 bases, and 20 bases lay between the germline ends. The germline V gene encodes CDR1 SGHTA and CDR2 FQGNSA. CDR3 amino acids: CASSLFSRAAGDYEQYF. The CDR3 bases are TGTGCCAGCAGCTTATTTAGTCGGGCTGCCGGAGACTACGAGCAGTACTTC.

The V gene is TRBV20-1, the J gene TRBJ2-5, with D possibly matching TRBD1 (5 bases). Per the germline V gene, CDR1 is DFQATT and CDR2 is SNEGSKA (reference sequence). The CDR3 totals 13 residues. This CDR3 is CSAGADLQETQYF. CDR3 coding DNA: TGCAGCGCTGGGGCAGACCTCCAAGAGACCCAGTACTTC.

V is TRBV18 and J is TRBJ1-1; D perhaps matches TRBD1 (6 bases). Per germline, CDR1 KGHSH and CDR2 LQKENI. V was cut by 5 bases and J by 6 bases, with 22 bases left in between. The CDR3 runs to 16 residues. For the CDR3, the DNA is TGTGCCAGCTCAGTCCTTGACAGGTCAAGAGGGGCTGAAGCTTTCTTT. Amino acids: CASSVLDRSRGAEAFF.

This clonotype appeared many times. The CDR3 nucleotides are TGTGCCAGCAGCTTAGGAGGGGAGAGGCAAGAGACCCAGTACTTC. Protein sequence: CASSLGGERQETQYF. The chain couples TRBV7-2 to TRBJ2-5, with D tentatively TRBD1 or TRBD2 (5 bases each). V dropped 1 base and J dropped 2 bases, with 11 bases sitting between them. This CDR3 has 15 amino acids. Germline-derived CDR1 and CDR2 are SGHTA and FQGNSA.

The CDR3 DNA reads TGTGCCACCATTGGGGGCGGGGGGACCGGGGAGCTGTTTTTT. Amino acid sequence: CATIGGGGTGELFF. This chain links TRBV28 with TRBJ2-2, with 8 bases aligning to TRBD2. Germline V gene data show CDR1 as MDHEN and CDR2 as SYDVKM. This CDR3 is built from 14 residues. Trimming cost V 10 bases and J 5 bases; bases outside gene matches: 9.

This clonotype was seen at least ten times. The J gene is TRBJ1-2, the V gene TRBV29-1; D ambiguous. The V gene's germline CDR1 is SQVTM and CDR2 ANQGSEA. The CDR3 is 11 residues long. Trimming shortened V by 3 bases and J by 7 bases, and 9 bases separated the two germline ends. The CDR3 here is CSVDELAGYTF. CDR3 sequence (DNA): TGCAGCGTTGATGAGTTGGCTGGCTACACCTTC.

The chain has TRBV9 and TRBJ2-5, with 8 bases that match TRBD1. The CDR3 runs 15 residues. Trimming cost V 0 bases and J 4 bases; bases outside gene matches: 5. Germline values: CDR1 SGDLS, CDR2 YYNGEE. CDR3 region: CASSVAGQGGETQYF. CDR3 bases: TGTGCCAGCAGCGTAGCAGGACAGGGAGGAGAGACCCAGTACTTC. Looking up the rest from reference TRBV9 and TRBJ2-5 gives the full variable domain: DSGVTQTPKHLITATGQRVTLRCSPRSGDLSVYWYQQSLDQGLQFLIQYYNGEERAKGNILERFSAQQFPDLHSELNLSSLELGDSALYFCASSVAGQGGETQYFGPGTRLLVL.

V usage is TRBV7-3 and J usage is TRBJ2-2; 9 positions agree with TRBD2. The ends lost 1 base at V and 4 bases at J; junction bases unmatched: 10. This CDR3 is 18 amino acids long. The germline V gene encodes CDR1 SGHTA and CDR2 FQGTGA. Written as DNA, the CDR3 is TGTGCCAGCAGCTTAAATAGGCCGGCGGGAGGGAGCACCGGGGAGCTGTTTTTT. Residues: CASSLNRPAGGSTGELFF.

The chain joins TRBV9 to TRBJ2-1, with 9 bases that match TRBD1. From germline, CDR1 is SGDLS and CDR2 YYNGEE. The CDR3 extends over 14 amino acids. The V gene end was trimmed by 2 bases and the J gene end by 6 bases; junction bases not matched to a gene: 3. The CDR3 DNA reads TGTGCCAGCAGCGTTCTGACAGGGGGCAATGAGCAGTTCTTC. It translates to CASSVLTGGNEQFF.

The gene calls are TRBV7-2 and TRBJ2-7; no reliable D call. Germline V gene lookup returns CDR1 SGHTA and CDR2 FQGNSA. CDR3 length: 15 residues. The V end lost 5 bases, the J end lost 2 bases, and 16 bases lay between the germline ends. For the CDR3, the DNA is TGTGCCAGCAGCCTTACCTCGTTGAGGACCTACGAGCAGTACTTC. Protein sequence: CASSLTSLRTYEQYF.

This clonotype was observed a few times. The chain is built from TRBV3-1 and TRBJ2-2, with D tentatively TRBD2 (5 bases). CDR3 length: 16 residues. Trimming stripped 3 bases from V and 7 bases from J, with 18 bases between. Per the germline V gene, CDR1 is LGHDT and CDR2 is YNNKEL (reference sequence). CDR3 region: CASSQGSGVGVGELFF. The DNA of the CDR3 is TGTGCCAGCAGCCAGGGGAGCGGAGTTGGTGTCGGGGAGCTGTTTTTT.